The rows below give T cell receptor beta chains drawn from one sample of a study of T cell repertoires in cytomegalovirus infection. TCRdb reprocessed the reads via MiXCR and lists one record per CDR3 protein. The sample yields about 250,000 distinct CDR3 sequences, over 15% seen once. The sample comprised CD8+ T cells from PBMCs. These receptors were taken from a human donor in good health (CMV status not recorded). Some clones in this sample may be carry-over from other donors' samples. CDR3s include the opening cysteine and the closing phenylalanine or tryptophan. The D gene is left open where the match is weak. Only some rows state a clone size, as once, few, many or a class for expanded clones.

TRBV7-9,many,-,TRBJ1-1,TGTGCCAGCAGCTCCTACCAAACGGACAGATTGAACACTGAAGCTTTCTTT,CASSSYQTDRLNTEAFF
TRBV6-2/TRBV6-3,-,TRBD2,TRBJ2-3,TGTGCCAGCAGCCCTTTACTAGCGGGGGGTCCATCGGATACGCAGTATTTT,CASSPLLAGGPSDTQYF
TRBV5-1,-,TRBD2,TRBJ2-3,TGCGCCAGCAGAGGGCGGGGGACTAGCACAGATACGCAGTATTTT,CASRGRGTSTDTQYF
TRBV7-9,many,TRBD2,TRBJ2-3,TGTGCCAGCAGCTTAGGAGCGGGAGCCTACACAGATACGCAGTATTTT,CASSLGAGAYTDTQYF
TRBV6-5,-,-,TRBJ1-5,TGTGCCAGCAGGGGGTCGGGGGGCAATCAGCCCCAGCATTTT,CASRGSGGNQPQHF
TRBV28,-,TRBD1,TRBJ2-1,TGTGCCAGCAGTGCCAGGGGGCTGTACAATGAGCAGTTCTTC,CASSARGLYNEQFF
TRBV9,-,TRBD2,TRBJ2-3,TGTGCCAGCAGCCCCCTCGATGGGCTAGCGGGGGCGATTAGCACAGATACGCAGTATTTT,CASSPLDGLAGAISTDTQYF
TRBV6-5,few,TRBD1,TRBJ1-1,TGTGCCAGCAGTTACTCGACAGGGGCGGCTGAAGCTTTCTTT,CASSYSTGAAEAFF
TRBV29-1,many,-,TRBJ1-1,TGCAGCGTTGAAAATGTCGGGGGAGGGACTGAAGCTTTCTTT,CSVENVGGGTEAFF
TRBV5-6,few,-,TRBJ1-5,TGTGCCAGCAGAAGAAAGTATGGGGGCTATGGGGATCAGCCCCAGCATTTT,CASRRKYGGYGDQPQHF
TRBV19,few,-,TRBJ1-5,TGTGCCAGTAGTATTGGGGGTCAGCCCCAGCATTTT,CASSIGGQPQHF
TRBV20-1,few,-,TRBJ1-6,TGCAGTGCCCTCTTAAGGACTGAAGGTCCCCTCCACTTT,CSALLRTEGPLHF
TRBV7-9,-,-,TRBJ1-1,TGTGCCAGCAGCCGGAACCCAGAGTTCGAAGCTTTCTTT,CASSRNPEFEAFF
TRBV5-7,few,-,TRBJ1-5,TGTGCCAGCAGCTTGGAGAAGGGGGGACACAGCAATCAGCCCCAGCATTTT,CASSLEKGGHSNQPQHF
TRBV6-2/TRBV6-3,-,TRBD1,TRBJ2-1,TGTGCCAGCAGTTCCGCCGACAGGGGATCCTACAATGAGCAGTTCTTC,CASSSADRGSYNEQFF
TRBV7-8,many,TRBD2,TRBJ2-3,TGTGCCAACTCGCCTGAAGCGGGGGTATTTCTTACTAGCACAGATACGCAGTATTTT,CANSPEAGVFLTSTDTQYF
TRBV7-2,many,TRBD1,TRBJ1-5,TGTGCCAGCAGCTTAGTTGGGTCAGGGGGGAATCAGCCCCAGCATTTT,CASSLVGSGGNQPQHF
TRBV4-3,-,-,TRBJ1-1,TGCGCCAGCAGCCAAGGGACAGCGGGGTCGGTGAACACTGAAGCTTTCTTT,CASSQGTAGSVNTEAFF
TRBV19,-,-,TRBJ2-1,TGTGCCAGTAGTATAGGTCTTCGCGGGGCCGGTTACAATGAGCAGTTCTTC,CASSIGLRGAGYNEQFF
TRBV3-1,-,TRBD2,TRBJ2-1,TGTGCCAGCAGCTCAAGCGGGGGGTATATCGATGAGCAGTTCTTC,CASSSSGGYIDEQFF
TRBV4-2,few,TRBD2,TRBJ2-3,TGTGCCAGCAGCCTGACTGGGACTAGCGGGGGTGATACGCAGTATTTT,CASSLTGTSGGDTQYF
TRBV29-1,-,TRBD1,TRBJ2-2,TGCAGCGTTCAGCAAGACAGGGAGTCCGGGGAGCTGTTTTTT,CSVQQDRESGELFF